Ten or more counts support the clone carrying this TCR beta chain. As yet, its antigen is unknown. Time point indicated: persistent/refractory GD, antithyroid drugs over 5 years with positive TRAb. PBMC-derived RNA was used for the TCR library. American Thyroid Association guidelines defined Graves' disease diagnosis. The sample comes from a study of regulatory T cells in long-lasting Graves disease. In the study overall: Persistent cases were those of Graves' disease that involved over 5 years of antithyroid drugs with positive TSH receptor antibodies.

Germline-derived CDR1 and CDR2 are DFQATT and SNEGSKA (reference sequence). The CDR3 consists of 15 residues. The V segment lost 0 bases and the J segment 3 bases; nucleotides outside the gene matches: 2. Regarding the study as a whole: Repertoires from persistent disease leaned toward TRBV28, TRBJ1-2 and TRBJ2-5.

Combining iRepertoire HTBI primers with Arm-PCR of CDR3 regions, the authors built TCR beta libraries. As processed by the authors: 60 to 65 TRBV and roughly 15 TRBJ segments were identified across samples. Via MiXCR, TCRdb re-called the multiplex PCR reads, giving one row per CDR3 protein. The authors' filters were not applied to this entry. The sample contains about 460,000 distinct CDR3 sequences, 22% of which appear only once. The sequence was collected from a female donor with Graves disease. This specimen was peripheral blood mononuclear cells (PBMCs), taken when the disease was refractory, from a patient treated with antithyroid drugs. The rearrangement joins TRBV20-1 to TRBJ2-7; 13 bases align to TRBD2. In DNA form, the CDR3 reads TGCAGTGCTAGAGACCGACTAGCGGGAGGCTACGAGCAGTACTTC. Its protein product is CSARDRLAGGYEQYF.